This T cell receptor (beta chain) was observed in a study of vaccination and CD4 T cells after COVID-19 (dated by TCRdb to between 2020 and 2023). Study-wide context: Convalescent patients had a positive SARS-CoV-2 result on nasal swab PCR, and of these patients, several had mild disease and one had severe disease. The convalescent cohort included six males and four females, with two Hispanic individuals, seven Caucasians, two Asians and one multiracial person. Each participant got two doses of either the Pfizer-BioNTech BNT162b2 vaccine (n=8) or the Moderna mRNA-1273 vaccine (n=2). Post-COVID blood samples were collected from convalescent patients a median of about 92 days after diagnosis, with a range of roughly 35 to 161 days. Post-vaccine blood samples were taken a median of around 77 days after the second vaccine dose, with a range of 14 to 241 days. Overlapping spike peptide pools from SARS-CoV-2 and from the common cold coronaviruses HCoV-NL63, HCoV-OC43 and HCoV-229E were used as culture stimuli. Control cultures received a CEFX viral epitope pool as the positive control, an HIV-1 Nef peptide pool as the negative control, or no peptide. The spike-specific CD4+ TCR repertoire was compared before and after mRNA vaccination in approximately 9 COVID-19 convalescent patients and a handful of infection-naive healthy vaccine recipients. On the study overall, not on this receptor specifically: Although the median number of SARS-CoV-2-reactive clonotypes went up from more than 20 after infection to 30 to 45 after vaccination, the increase was not significant. In convalescent patients, nearly all vaccine-specific clones (304 of 307) were found to be mono-reactive for SARS-CoV-2 spike rather than cross-reactive with common cold coronaviruses. The number of convalescent patients in the study was relatively small, and the study did not examine early timepoints following natural infection. Among the post-vaccine SARS-CoV-2-reactive clones in convalescent patients, a median 86.3% showed up only after vaccination, which suggests vaccine-specific priming.

The treatment or condition label here, explained by the study, means: approximately nine-day PBMC culture with coronavirus spike peptide pools or control peptides (ViraFEST assay). The ViraFEST assay was used in the study, in which antigen-specific T cells were expanded with peptide pools and expanded clonotypes were subsequently identified by TCR sequencing. Positive SARS-CoV-2 PCR tests in the convalescent patients dated from March to December 2020, before Alpha, Beta and Delta variants emerged in the United States. PBMCs were cultured at about 2 million per well in IMDM supplemented with roughly 5% human AB serum and about 10 IU/ml IL-2, with around 10 ug/ml peptide pools added. Half of the culture medium was replaced with fresh IL-2-containing medium on days 3 and 7. CD4+ T cells were isolated after roughly nine days of culture through negative selection using the EasySep CD4+ T cell isolation kit. Ficoll-Paque Plus gradient centrifugation was used to isolate PBMCs from whole blood, and the isolated PBMCs were then either used fresh or cryopreserved at -140C. Each culture condition was generally run in triplicate wells.

To note about this clonotype: This receptor's antigen is unknown. No per-base quality is available; no much larger clone lies one base away.

Libraries were built with PCR. DNA from cultured CD4+ T cells was subjected to TCR sequencing with the Oncomine TCR Beta short-read assay at the Johns Hopkins FTIC core. The QIAamp micro DNA kit was used to extract genomic DNA from the cultured CD4+ T cells. Oncomine TCR Beta libraries made from cultured CD4+ T cells were pooled using unique dual indexes and sequenced on an Illumina iSeq 100. Processing in the source paper ran as follows. Non-productive sequences were filtered out, and CDR3s that did not start with C, did not end with F or W, or were shorter than 7 amino acids were discarded. The MANAFEST web application was used to identify antigen-specific clonotypes by comparing peptide-stimulated wells against reference wells and other culture wells. To be called positive, a clone needed an FDR below 0.05, an odds ratio above 5, and a productive frequency above 0.1% in at least two of three replicate wells. Clonotypes that were significantly expanded in both SARS-CoV-2 spike wells and at least one common cold coronavirus spike condition were defined as cross-reactive. Similarity between CDR3 sequences was evaluated in R version 3.6.1 using Levenshtein distances (stringdist) and unrooted phylogenetic trees (ape). Clones were called with MiXCR by TCRdb after fastp trimmed the public reads at Q25, and only in-frame beta chains were retained. Rows with a matching CDR3 protein are joined into one entry that keeps the most common DNA and genes. These V and J calls rely on TCRdb rather than the paper's analysis. This sample holds over 10,000 distinct CDR3 sequences; 40% to 60% were observed only once. The ten largest clones capture nearly 20% of the sample.

This TCR came from a human donor who had recovered from COVID-19. Sequencing used CD4+ T cells from blood, cultured in vitro.

The DNA reads TGTGCCAGTAGGGGACAGCAGCTTACCAATAATTCACCCCTCCACTTT. This sequence encodes CASRGQQLTNNSPLHF. The chain uses TRBV19 and TRBJ1-6; 7 central bases correspond to TRBD1. V ends up 6 bases short and J 5 bases short, with an unmatched junction base count of 10. The CDR3 covers 16 residues, taking in both the cysteine and the phenylalanine. Just CDR3 DNA is preserved here, 48 bases in frame from base 1. Based on the germline V gene (reference sequence), the CDR1 and CDR2 sequences are LNHDA and SQIVND.